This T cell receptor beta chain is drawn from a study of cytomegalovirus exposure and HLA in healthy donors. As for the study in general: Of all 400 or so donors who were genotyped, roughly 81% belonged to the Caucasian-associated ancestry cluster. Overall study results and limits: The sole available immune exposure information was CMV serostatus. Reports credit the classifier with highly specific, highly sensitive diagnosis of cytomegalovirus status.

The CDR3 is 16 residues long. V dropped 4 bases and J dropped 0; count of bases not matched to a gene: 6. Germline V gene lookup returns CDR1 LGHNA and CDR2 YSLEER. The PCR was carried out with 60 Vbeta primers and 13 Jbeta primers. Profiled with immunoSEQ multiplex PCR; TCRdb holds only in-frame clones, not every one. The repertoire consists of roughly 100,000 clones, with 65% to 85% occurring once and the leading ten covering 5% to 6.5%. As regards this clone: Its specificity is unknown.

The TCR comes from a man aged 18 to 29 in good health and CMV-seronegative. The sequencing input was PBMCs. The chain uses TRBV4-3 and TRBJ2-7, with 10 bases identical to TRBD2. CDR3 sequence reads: CASSPLAGGSSYEQYF. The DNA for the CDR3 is TGCGCCAGCAGCCCCTTAGCGGGAGGCTCCTCCTACGAGCAGTACTTC.